This T cell receptor beta chain was retrieved from a study of blood T cells in healthy people across ages. Together with a sample-barcoded 5' primer, a J-beta primer mix was included in a second PCR lasting about 7 to 11 cycles. TCRdb re-analysed the 5' RACE reads in MiXCR, keeping a single row per CDR3 protein. The sample carries hundreds of thousands of distinct CDR3 sequences, approximately 25% recorded once. Germline assignment: CDR1 SNHLY and CDR2 FYNNEI. Germline trimming cut 3 bases from V and 5 bases from J; bases unmatched to any gene: 9. The CDR3 length is 16 residues. This sample was also put to use in a study of T cells of mothers and their children. That report notes: Overlap ran slightly, non-significantly higher for related than unrelated mother-child pairs.

The sequencing input was blood. This rearrangement joins TRBV2 to TRBJ2-3; TRBD2 agrees at 9 bases. This receptor was taken from a boy between 10 and 17 years old in good health. CDR3 sequence: CASSDEAGGPKDTQYF. CDR3 in DNA: TGTGCCAGCAGTGATGAGGCGGGGGGGCCAAAAGATACGCAGTATTTT.